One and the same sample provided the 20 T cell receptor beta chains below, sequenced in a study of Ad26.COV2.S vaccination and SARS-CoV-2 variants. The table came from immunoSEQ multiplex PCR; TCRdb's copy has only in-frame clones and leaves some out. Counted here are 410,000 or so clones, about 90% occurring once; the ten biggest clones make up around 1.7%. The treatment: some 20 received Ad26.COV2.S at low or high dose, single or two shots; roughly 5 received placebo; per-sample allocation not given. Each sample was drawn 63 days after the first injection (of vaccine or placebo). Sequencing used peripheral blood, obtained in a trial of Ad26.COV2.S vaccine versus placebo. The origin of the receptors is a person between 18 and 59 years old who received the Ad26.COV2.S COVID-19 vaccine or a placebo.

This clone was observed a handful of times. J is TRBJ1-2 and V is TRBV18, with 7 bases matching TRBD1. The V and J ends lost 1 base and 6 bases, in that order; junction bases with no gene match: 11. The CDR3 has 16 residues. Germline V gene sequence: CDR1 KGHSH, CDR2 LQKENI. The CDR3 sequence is CASSPLEGAIGHGYTF. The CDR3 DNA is TGTGCCAGCTCACCACTGGAGGGGGCGATAGGTCATGGCTACACCTTC.

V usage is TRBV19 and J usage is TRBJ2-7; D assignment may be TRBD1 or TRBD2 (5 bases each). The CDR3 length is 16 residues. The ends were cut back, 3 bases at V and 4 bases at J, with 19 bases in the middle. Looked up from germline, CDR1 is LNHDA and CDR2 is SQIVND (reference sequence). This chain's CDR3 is CASSMSGAKPSYEQYF. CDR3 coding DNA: TGTGCCAGTAGTATGTCCGGGGCCAAACCCAGTTACGAGCAGTACTTC.

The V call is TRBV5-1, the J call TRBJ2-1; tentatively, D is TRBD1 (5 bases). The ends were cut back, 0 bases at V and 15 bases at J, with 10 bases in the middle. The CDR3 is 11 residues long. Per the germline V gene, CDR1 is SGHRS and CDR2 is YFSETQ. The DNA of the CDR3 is TGCGCCAGCAGCTTGGCCGCAGGGTGGTTCTTC. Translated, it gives CASSLAAGWFF.

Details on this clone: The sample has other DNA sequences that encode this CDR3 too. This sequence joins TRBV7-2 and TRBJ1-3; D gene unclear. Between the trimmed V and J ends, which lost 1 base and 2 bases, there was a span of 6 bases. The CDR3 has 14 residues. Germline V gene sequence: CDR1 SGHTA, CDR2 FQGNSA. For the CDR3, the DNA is TGTGCCAGCAGCTTAGGCGGTACTGGAAACACCATATATTTT. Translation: CASSLGGTGNTIYF.

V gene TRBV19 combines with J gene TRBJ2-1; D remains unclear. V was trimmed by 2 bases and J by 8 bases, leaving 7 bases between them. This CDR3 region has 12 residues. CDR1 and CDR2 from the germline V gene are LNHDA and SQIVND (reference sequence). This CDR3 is CASSILGYEQFF. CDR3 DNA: TGTGCCAGTAGTATATTGGGGTATGAGCAGTTCTTC.

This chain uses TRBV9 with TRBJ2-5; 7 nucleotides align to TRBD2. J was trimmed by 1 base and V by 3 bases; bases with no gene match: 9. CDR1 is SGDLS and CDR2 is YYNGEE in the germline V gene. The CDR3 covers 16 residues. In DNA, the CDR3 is TGTGCCAGCAGCGCGTGGGGGGACTACTCCCAAGAGACCCAGTACTTC. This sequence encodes CASSAWGDYSQETQYF. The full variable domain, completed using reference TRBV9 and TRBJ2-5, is DSGVTQTPKHLITATGQRVTLRCSPRSGDLSVYWYQQSLDQGLQFLIQYYNGEERAKGNILERFSAQQFPDLHSELNLSSLELGDSALYFCASSAWGDYSQETQYFGPGTRLLVL.

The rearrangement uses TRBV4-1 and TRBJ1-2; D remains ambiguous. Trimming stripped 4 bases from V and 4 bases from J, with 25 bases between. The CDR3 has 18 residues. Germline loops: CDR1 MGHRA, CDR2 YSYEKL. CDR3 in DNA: TGCGCCAGCAGCCCTGGGAACATAGACCGACTCAATTTCTATGGCTACACCTTC. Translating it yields CASSPGNIDRLNFYGYTF.

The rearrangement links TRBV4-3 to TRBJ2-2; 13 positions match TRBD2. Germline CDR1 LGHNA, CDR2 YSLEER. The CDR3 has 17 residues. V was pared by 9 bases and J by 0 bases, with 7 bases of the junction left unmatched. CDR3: CASRTSGGPSNTGELFF. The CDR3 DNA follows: TGCGCCAGTAGGACTAGCGGGGGCCCTTCGAACACCGGGGAGCTGTTTTTT.

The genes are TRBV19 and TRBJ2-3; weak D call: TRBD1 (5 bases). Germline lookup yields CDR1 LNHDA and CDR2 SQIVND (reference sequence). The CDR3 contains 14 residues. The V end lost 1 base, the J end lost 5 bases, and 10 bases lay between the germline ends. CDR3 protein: CASSIGTGRDTQYF. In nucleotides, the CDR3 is TGTGCCAGTAGTATAGGTACAGGTCGAGATACGCAGTATTTT.

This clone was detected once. For the CDR3, the DNA is TGTGCCAGCAGCCCACCGGGACAGGGGCCTCGTAGCTCCTACAATGAGCAGTTCTTC. Protein sequence: CASSPPGQGPRSSYNEQFF. The chain combines TRBV3-1 (or the pseudogene TRBV3-2) with TRBJ2-1, with TRBD1 matching 10 bases. The germline gives CDR1 LGHDT, CDR2 YNNKEL (reference sequence). Trimming cost V 4 bases and J 0 bases; bases outside gene matches: 12. This CDR3 is 19 amino acids long.

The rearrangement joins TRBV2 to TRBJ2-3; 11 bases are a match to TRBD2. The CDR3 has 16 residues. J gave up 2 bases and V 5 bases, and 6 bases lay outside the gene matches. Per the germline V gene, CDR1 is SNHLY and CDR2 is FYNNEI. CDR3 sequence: CASSLGLAGITDTQYF. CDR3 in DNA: TGTGCCAGCAGTCTCGGACTAGCGGGCATCACAGATACGCAGTATTTT.

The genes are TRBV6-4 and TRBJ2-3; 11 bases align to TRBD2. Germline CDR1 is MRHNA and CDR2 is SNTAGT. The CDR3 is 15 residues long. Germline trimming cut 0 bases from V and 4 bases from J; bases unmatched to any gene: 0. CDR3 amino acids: CASSDSSGGADTQYF. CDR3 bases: TGTGCCAGCAGTGACTCTAGCGGGGGGGCAGATACGCAGTATTTT.

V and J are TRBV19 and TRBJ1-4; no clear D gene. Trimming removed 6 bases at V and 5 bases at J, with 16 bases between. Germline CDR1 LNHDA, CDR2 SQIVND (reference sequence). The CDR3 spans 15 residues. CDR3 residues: CASSPIAGPNEKLFF. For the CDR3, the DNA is TGTGCCAGTAGCCCCATCGCGGGCCCAAATGAAAAACTGTTTTTT.

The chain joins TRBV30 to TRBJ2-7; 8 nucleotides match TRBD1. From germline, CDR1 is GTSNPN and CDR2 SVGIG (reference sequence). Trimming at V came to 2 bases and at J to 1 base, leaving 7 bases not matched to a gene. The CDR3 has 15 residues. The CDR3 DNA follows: TGTGCCTGGAGTTTCTTACAGGGGGAATCCTACGAGCAGTACTTC. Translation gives CAWSFLQGESYEQYF.

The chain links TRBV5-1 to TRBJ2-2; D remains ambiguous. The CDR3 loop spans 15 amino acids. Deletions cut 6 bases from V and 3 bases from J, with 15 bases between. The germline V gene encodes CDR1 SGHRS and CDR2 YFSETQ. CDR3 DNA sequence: TGCGCCAGCACACGACAAGCCCTAGACACCGGGGAGCTGTTTTTT. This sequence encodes CASTRQALDTGELFF.

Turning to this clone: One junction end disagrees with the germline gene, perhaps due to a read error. The CDR3 nucleotides are TGTGCCAGCAGCGGTCGGGGACTAGATAAAGAGCCCCAGTACTTC. Encoded protein: CASSGRGLDKEPQYF. The chain carries TRBV5-8 and TRBJ2-5; 8 bases map to TRBD2. Germline-derived CDR1 and CDR2 are SGHTS and YDEGEE. The CDR3 is 15 residues long.

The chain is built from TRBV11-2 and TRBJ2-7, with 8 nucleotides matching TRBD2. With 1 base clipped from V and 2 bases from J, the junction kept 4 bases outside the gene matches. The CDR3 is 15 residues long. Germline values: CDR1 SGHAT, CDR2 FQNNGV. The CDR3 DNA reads TGTGCCAGCAGCTTAGTTAGCGGGGAAACCTACGAGCAGTACTTC. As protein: CASSLVSGETYEQYF.

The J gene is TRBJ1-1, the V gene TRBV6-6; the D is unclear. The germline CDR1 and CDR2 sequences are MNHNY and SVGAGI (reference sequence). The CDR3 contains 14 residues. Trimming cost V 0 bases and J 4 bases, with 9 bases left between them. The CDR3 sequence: CASSYSDEGTEAFF. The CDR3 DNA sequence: TGTGCCAGCAGTTACTCGGACGAGGGCACTGAAGCTTTCTTT.

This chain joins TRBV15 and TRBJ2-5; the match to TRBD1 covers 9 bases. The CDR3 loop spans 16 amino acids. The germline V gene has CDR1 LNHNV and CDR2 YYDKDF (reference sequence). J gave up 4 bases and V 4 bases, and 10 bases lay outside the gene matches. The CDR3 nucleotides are TGTGCCACCAGCATTTACGGCGGACAGGGGATAGAGACCCAGTACTTC. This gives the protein CATSIYGGQGIETQYF.

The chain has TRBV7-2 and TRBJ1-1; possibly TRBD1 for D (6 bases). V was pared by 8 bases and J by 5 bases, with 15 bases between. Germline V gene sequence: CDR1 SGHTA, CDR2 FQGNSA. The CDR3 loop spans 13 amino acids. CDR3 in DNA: TGTGCCAGCTCCACCAACAGGGAGACTGAAGCTTTCTTT. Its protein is CASSTNRETEAFF.